One sample yielded the 26 T cell receptor beta chains listed below, sequenced in a study of beta chain features in type 1 diabetes. The whole isolated RNA underwent reverse transcription, so sequencing captured expressed TCRB transcripts. Measured with immunoSEQ multiplex PCR; TCRdb has only the in-frame clones, and not every one. The sample includes fewer than 250,000 clones, 13% to 15% of them seen just once. The specimen was naive CD4+ T cells from blood. The receptors were sampled from a woman aged 40 to 49 in good health.

V gene TRBV4-3 combines with J gene TRBJ2-7; D is perhaps TRBD1 (6 bases). Germline V CDR1 and CDR2: LGHNA, YSLEER. This CDR3 has 15 residues. V was clipped by 3 bases and J by 0 bases, with 12 bases between them. CDR3 DNA sequence: TGCGCCAGCAGCCAGAACCGGGACAACTCCTACGAGCAGTACTTC. This sequence encodes CASSQNRDNSYEQYF.

V is TRBV5-4 and J is TRBJ1-2, with D possibly being TRBD1 (5 bases). The ends were cut back, 4 bases at V and 9 bases at J, with 19 bases in the middle. CDR3 length equals 14 residues. CDR1 and CDR2 from the germline V gene are SGHNT and YYREEE (reference sequence). The CDR3 here is CASSIDGTRDSYTF. The CDR3 DNA is TGTGCCAGCAGCATCGACGGGACTCGCGACAGCTACACCTTC.

The V call is TRBV6-5, the J call TRBJ2-3, with 7 bases that match TRBD2. Germline lookup yields CDR1 MNHEY and CDR2 SVGAGI. The CDR3 length is 14 residues. The V gene end was trimmed by 0 bases and the J gene end by 6 bases; junction bases not matched to a gene: 3. CDR3 DNA sequence: TGTGCCAGCAGTTACTCGATCGGGAGGGATACGCAGTATTTT. Its protein is CASSYSIGRDTQYF.

The genes are TRBV19 and TRBJ2-4; D uncertain. The germline V gene has CDR1 LNHDA and CDR2 SQIVND (reference sequence). This CDR3 comprises 14 residues. The germline V and J ends were trimmed by 3 bases and 0 bases, with 6 bases remaining between them. DNA of the CDR3: TGTGCCAGTAGTATGTACTTAGCCAAAAACATTCAGTACTTC. It encodes CASSMYLAKNIQYF.

This clone was counted only a few times. V gene TRBV12-5 combines with J gene TRBJ1-1; D uncertain. The CDR3 consists of 13 residues. The V gene lost 1 base and the J gene lost 2 bases, with 5 bases spanning the gap. CDR1 is LGHNT and CDR2 is FRNRAP in the germline V gene. CDR3 protein: CASGLAENTEAFF. DNA of the CDR3: TGTGCTAGTGGTTTGGCAGAAAACACTGAAGCTTTCTTT.

The chain has TRBV18 and TRBJ2-5; no clear D. Germline V lookup: CDR1 KGHSH, CDR2 LQKENI. V was cut by 2 bases and J by 5 bases, with 12 bases left in between. This CDR3 spans 14 amino acids. The DNA for the CDR3 is TGTGCCAGCTCACCAGAGTCCGTCCGGGAGACCCAGTACTTC. Translating gives CASSPESVRETQYF.

This clone was counted only a few times. This rearrangement joins TRBV5-1 to TRBJ2-2; 7 bases align to TRBD1. The CDR3 contains 15 residues. CDR1 and CDR2 (germline): SGHRS, YFSETQ. Losses at the gene ends were 9 bases for V and 1 base for J; bases not matched to a gene: 9. The CDR3 is CATPRWTGNTGELFF. Here the CDR3 DNA reads TGCGCCACCCCGCGATGGACAGGGAACACCGGGGAGCTGTTTTTT.

The chain joins TRBV11-2 to TRBJ2-1; 9 bases line up with TRBD2. CDR1 SGHAT and CDR2 FQNNGV come from the germline V gene. The CDR3 totals 15 residues. Unmatched junction bases numbered 14, after V lost 8 bases and J lost 9 bases. The CDR3 sequence: CASAPREGGRREQFF. The CDR3 nucleotides are TGTGCCAGCGCTCCGCGGGAGGGGGGCCGCCGTGAGCAGTTCTTC.

The table lists this clone with many counts. The chain has TRBV7-2 and TRBJ2-7, with D perhaps matching TRBD1 (5 bases). The V gene lost 2 bases and the J gene lost 6 bases, with 11 bases spanning the gap. CDR1 is SGHTA, CDR2 FQGNSA, per germline. The CDR3 runs 13 residues. The CDR3 loop reads CASSLTWTREQYF. CDR3 bases: TGTGCCAGCAGCTTAACTTGGACACGCGAGCAGTACTTC.

This clone was picked up a small number of times. The chain employs TRBV29-1 and TRBJ1-1; perhaps TRBD1 as D (5 bases). CDR1 SQVTM and CDR2 ANQGSEA come from the germline V gene. This CDR3 is built from 12 residues. V was cut by 2 bases and J by 9 bases, with 13 bases left in between. The CDR3 loop is CSVEKGREKAFF. DNA of the CDR3: TGCAGCGTTGAAAAGGGCAGGGAAAAAGCTTTCTTT.

In this sample, this clone turned up a few times. This chain connects TRBV18 to TRBJ2-3; a possible D gene is TRBD2 (6 bases). The CDR3 extends over 16 amino acids. CDR1 is KGHSH and CDR2 is LQKENI in the germline V gene. Trimming shortened V by 1 base and J by 1 base, and 12 bases separated the two germline ends. The CDR3 DNA is TGTGCCAGCTCACCACTGCTTAGCGGAGGCACAGATACGCAGTATTTT. Protein product: CASSPLLSGGTDTQYF.

This clone was detected only a few times. The chain uses TRBV29-1 and TRBJ1-2; D gene uncertain. The CDR3 contains 13 residues. V lost 4 bases and J 2 bases, leaving 11 bases between the germline ends. Germline assignment: CDR1 SQVTM and CDR2 ANQGSEA. The CDR3 loop is CSVATGRNYGYTF. The CDR3, as DNA: TGCAGCGTTGCCACGGGGAGGAACTATGGCTACACCTTC.

The sample holds a few counts of this clone. The rearrangement links TRBV9 to TRBJ1-6; no reliable D call. Germline lookup yields CDR1 SGDLS and CDR2 YYNGEE. The CDR3 extends over 15 amino acids. Trimming stripped 4 bases from V and 8 bases from J, with 16 bases between. CDR3 nucleotides: TGTGCCAGCAGCCTAACCCCAGGTTCGGATTCACCCCTCCACTTT. This translates into CASSLTPGSDSPLHF.

This clone was counted only a few times. The chain recombines TRBV15 with TRBJ2-7; no clear D. This CDR3 has 14 residues. V gave up 4 bases and J gave up 0 bases, with 10 bases separating them. From germline, CDR1 is LNHNV and CDR2 YYDKDF (reference sequence). This CDR3 reads CATSMEGVSYEQYF. As DNA, the CDR3 is TGTGCCACCAGCATGGAAGGAGTCTCCTACGAGCAGTACTTC. Based on the CDR3 plus reference TRBV15 and TRBJ2-7, the full variable domain is DAMVIQNPRYQVTQFGKPVTLSCSQTLNHNVMYWYQQKSSQAPKLLFHYYDKDFNNEADTPDNFQSRRPNTSFCFLDIRSPGLGDTAMYLCATSMEGVSYEQYFGPGTRLTVT.

This clone was seen more than once but under ten times. V is TRBV4-3 and J is TRBJ2-2; TRBD1 agrees at 7 bases. V gave up 3 bases and J gave up 5 bases; unmatched junction bases: 3. CDR3 length: 14 amino acids. Germline-derived CDR1 and CDR2 are LGHNA and YSLEER. As DNA, the CDR3 is TGCGCCAGCAGCCAGTCAGGGGGAACCGGGGAGCTGTTTTTT. It is translated as CASSQSGGTGELFF.

This clone was picked up a small number of times. The rearrangement links TRBV19 to TRBJ1-1, with TRBD1 as a possible D gene (6 bases). CDR3 size: 13 residues. Germline CDR1 LNHDA, CDR2 SQIVND (reference sequence). Trimming took 6 bases from V and 0 from J, leaving 8 bases between them. In DNA form, the CDR3 reads TGTGCCAGTAGCAGGGGAATGAACACTGAAGCTTTCTTT. It codes for CASSRGMNTEAFF.

This clone occurred a few times. The rearrangement links TRBV4-3 to TRBJ1-2; 7 nucleotides agree with TRBD1. The CDR3 is made up of 14 amino acids. Germline-derived CDR1 and CDR2 are LGHNA and YSLEER. V lost 3 bases and J lost 4; bases outside the gene matches: 5. CDR3 coding DNA: TGCGCCAGCAGCCAGCAACAGGGGATCTATGGCTACACCTTC. Its protein is CASSQQQGIYGYTF.

This chain joins TRBV5-1 and TRBJ2-3; possible D gene TRBD2, 6 bases. V was cut by 2 bases and J by 1 base, with 11 bases left in between. The CDR3 covers 15 residues. The germline V gene has CDR1 SGHRS and CDR2 YFSETQ. The CDR3 DNA reads as TGCGCCAGCAGCTTCACCGGGGGAGGCACAGATACGCAGTATTTT. Translating it yields CASSFTGGGTDTQYF. Together with reference TRBV5-1 and TRBJ2-3, the CDR3 gives the full variable domain: KAGVTQTPRYLIKTRGQQVTLSCSPISGHRSVSWYQQTPGQGLQFLFEYFSETQRNKGNFPGRFSGRQFSNSRSEMNVSTLELGDSALYLCASSFTGGGTDTQYFGPGTRLTVL.

This clone was recorded a few times. The chain combines TRBV11-3 with TRBJ1-1, with unresolved D. The CDR3 is 13 residues long. The V gene's germline CDR1 is SGHNT and CDR2 YENEEA. The germline V and J ends were trimmed by 0 bases and 10 bases, with 12 bases remaining between them. CDR3 coding DNA: TGTGCCAGCAGCTTAGAGTTTACTGGAGCAGCTTTCTTT. Translated, it gives CASSLEFTGAAFF.

This clone appeared a few times. The chain joins TRBV7-9 to TRBJ1-2; D call uncertain. V lost 3 bases and J 7 bases, leaving 9 bases between the germline ends. In germline, CDR1 is SEHNR, CDR2 FQNEAQ (reference sequence). The CDR3 consists of 12 residues. The CDR3 region is CASSLVQIGYTF. As DNA, the CDR3 is TGTGCCAGCAGCTTGGTACAGATTGGCTACACCTTC.

A few counts support this clone. The chain recombines TRBV14 with TRBJ1-2; 8 bases are shared with TRBD1. This CDR3 is built from 16 residues. J was trimmed by 6 bases and V by 0 bases; bases with no gene match: 9. Germline loops: CDR1 SGHDN, CDR2 FVKESK. The CDR3 loop is CASSQDWTGRRNGYTF. The DNA of the CDR3 is TGTGCCAGCAGCCAAGATTGGACAGGGAGGAGAAATGGCTACACCTTC.

The chain uses TRBV7-9 and TRBJ1-4; maybe TRBD1 (6 bases). With 7 bases removed from V and 10 bases from J, the gap between germline ends came to 22 bases. The length of the CDR3 is 15 residues. Per germline, CDR1 SEHNR and CDR2 FQNEAQ (reference sequence). In DNA, the CDR3 is TGTGCCAGCACCAATCTACGGGGGGGCTTGGGAAAACTGTTTTTT. Protein product: CASTNLRGGLGKLFF. The variable domain in full, completed from reference TRBV7-9 and TRBJ1-4, reads DTGVSQNPRHKITKRGQNVTFRCDPISEHNRLYWYRQTLGQGPEFLTYFQNEAQLEKSRLLSDRFSAERPKGSFSTLEIQRTEQGDSAMYLCASTNLRGGLGKLFFGSGTQLSVL.

This clone came up a few times. V usage is TRBV5-1 and J usage is TRBJ2-3, with 11 positions matching TRBD1. The CDR3 loop spans 15 amino acids. Germline trimming cut 6 bases from V and 4 bases from J; bases unmatched to any gene: 7. Germline V gives CDR1 SGHRS, CDR2 YFSETQ. The CDR3 DNA follows: TGCGCCAGCACCATTGGACAGGGGGCGGCAGATACGCAGTATTTT. Translated: CASTIGQGAADTQYF.

The genes are TRBV5-1 and TRBJ2-5; 9 bases are shared with TRBD2. Germline lookup yields CDR1 SGHRS and CDR2 YFSETQ. This CDR3 comprises 16 residues. The V segment lost 2 bases and the J segment 1 base; nucleotides outside the gene matches: 6. CDR3 bases: TGCGCCAGCAGCTTTTCTCTAGCGGGATTCCAAGAGACCCAGTACTTC. Its protein product is CASSFSLAGFQETQYF. Using reference TRBV5-1 and TRBJ2-5 for the parts outside the CDR3, the full variable domain is KAGVTQTPRYLIKTRGQQVTLSCSPISGHRSVSWYQQTPGQGLQFLFEYFSETQRNKGNFPGRFSGRQFSNSRSEMNVSTLELGDSALYLCASSFSLAGFQETQYFGPGTRLLVL.

This clone has more than one count but fewer than ten. This specimen includes other DNA sequences encoding the same CDR3. J is TRBJ2-1 and V is TRBV19, with TRBD2 matching 12 bases. The CDR3 sequence is 14 residues long. The J segment lost 4 bases and the V segment lost 5 bases, leaving 0 bases of the junction unmatched. In germline, CDR1 is LNHDA, CDR2 SQIVND (reference sequence). CDR3 region: CASSGLAGYNEQFF. The CDR3 DNA follows: TGTGCCAGTAGTGGACTAGCGGGGTACAATGAGCAGTTCTTC.

A few counts support this clone. This chain joins TRBV29-1 and TRBJ1-1, with 9 bases fitting TRBD1. Unmatched junction bases numbered 5, after V lost 2 bases and J lost 4 bases. CDR1 and CDR2 from the germline V gene are SQVTM and ANQGSEA. The CDR3 runs to 14 residues. The CDR3 DNA reads TGCAGCGTTGAACTAGGACAGGGGACCACTGAAGCTTTCTTT. Its translation is CSVELGQGTTEAFF.